The 14 T cell receptor beta chains reported below all come from one sample, sequenced in a study of neoadjuvant anti-PD-1 for oral cavity cancer. As for time point: after neoadjuvant nivolumab, at surgical resection. TCRdb's table, derived via immunoSEQ multiplex PCR, lists solely in-frame clones and lacks some. The table includes around 70,000 clones, roughly 81% detected once. The sequenced sample was PBMCs, obtained after nivolumab (anti-PD-1) treatment. The receptors here all came from a person aged 35-80 years with oral cavity squamous cell carcinoma.

The chain links TRBV5-1 to TRBJ2-2; D is undetermined. The CDR3 extends over 14 amino acids. V dropped 1 base and J dropped 1 base, with 5 bases sitting between them. Germline lookup yields CDR1 SGHRS and CDR2 YFSETQ. The DNA of the CDR3 is TGCGCCAGCAGCTTGCCGGTGAACACCGGGGAGCTGTTTTTT. It yields the protein CASSLPVNTGELFF. Using reference TRBV5-1 and TRBJ2-2 for the parts outside the CDR3, the full variable domain is KAGVTQTPRYLIKTRGQQVTLSCSPISGHRSVSWYQQTPGQGLQFLFEYFSETQRNKGNFPGRFSGRQFSNSRSEMNVSTLELGDSALYLCASSLPVNTGELFFGEGSRLTVL.

The chain combines TRBV7-8 with TRBJ1-1; 8 bases match TRBD1. The V gene's germline CDR1 is SGHVS and CDR2 FQNEAQ. The trim removed 5 bases at V and 2 bases at J, leaving 7 bases unmatched. CDR3 length equals 15 residues. This CDR3 reads CASSLQGQGNTEAFF. CDR3 DNA sequence: TGTGCCAGCAGCCTCCAAGGACAGGGCAACACTGAAGCTTTCTTT.

CDR3 sequence reads: CASSYMGLAGNEQFF. CDR3 DNA: TGTGCCAGCAGTTATATGGGACTAGCGGGCAATGAGCAGTTCTTC. V and J are TRBV6-5 and TRBJ2-1, with 12 bases that match TRBD2. Germline V CDR1 and CDR2: MNHEY, SVGAGI. The CDR3 length is 15 residues. V lost 3 bases and J lost 6; bases outside the gene matches: 3.

This clone was observed once. The CDR3 spells CASKIGLPTGELFF. The DNA for the CDR3 is TGCGCCAGCAAGATTGGACTCCCCACCGGGGAGCTGTTTTTT. The rearrangement joins TRBV5-1 to TRBJ2-2; maybe TRBD2 (5 bases). The V gene's germline CDR1 is SGHRS and CDR2 YFSETQ. This CDR3 comprises 14 residues. V was trimmed by 6 bases and J by 4 bases, leaving 13 bases between them.

The chain links TRBV4-1 to TRBJ2-1; 8 nucleotides align to TRBD2. From germline, CDR1 is MGHRA and CDR2 YSYEKL. Trimming removed 2 bases from V and 5 bases from J; junction bases left unmatched: 5. This CDR3 spans 15 amino acids. CDR3 sequence reads: CASSQPREGNNEQFF. The CDR3 region has the DNA TGCGCCAGCAGCCAACCACGGGAGGGAAACAATGAGCAGTTCTTC.

The chain recombines TRBV2 with TRBJ2-1; 8 bases fit TRBD1. J lost 12 bases, V lost 4 bases, and 5 bases had no gene match. The CDR3 has 12 amino acids. Germline V CDR1 and CDR2: SNHLY, FYNNEI. The CDR3 region is CASSGQGMGQFF. CDR3 in DNA: TGTGCCAGCAGTGGACAGGGGATGGGGCAGTTCTTC.

This rearrangement joins TRBV5-5 to TRBJ1-2; the D is unclear. The V end was cut by 3 bases, the J end by 4 bases, with 16 bases between. In germline, CDR1 is SGHKS, CDR2 YYEKEE (reference sequence). The CDR3 totals 15 residues. CDR3: CASSSSVSAGYGYTF. The CDR3 DNA reads as TGTGCCAGCAGCTCCTCTGTTTCAGCTGGCTATGGCTACACCTTC. The variable domain in full, completed from reference TRBV5-5 and TRBJ1-2, reads DAGVTQSPTHLIKTRGQQVTLRCSPISGHKSVSWYQQVLGQGPQFIFQYYEKEERGRGNFPDRFSARQFPNYSSELNVNALLLGDSALYLCASSSSVSAGYGYTFGSGTRLTVV.

The chain carries TRBV19 and TRBJ2-1; 12 positions match TRBD2. CDR1 and CDR2 from the germline V gene are LNHDA and SQIVND (reference sequence). V was clipped by 6 bases and J by 12 bases; unmatched bases: 0. This CDR3 region has 11 residues. DNA of the CDR3: TGTGCCAGTAGGGGACTAGCGGGGCAGTTCTTC. Its protein product is CASRGLAGQFF.

The sample holds one count of this clone. This chain joins TRBV19 and TRBJ2-5; TRBD2 is a possible D gene (5 bases). Germline V gives CDR1 LNHDA, CDR2 SQIVND (reference sequence). Trimming shortened V by 5 bases and J by 5 bases, and 12 bases separated the two germline ends. This CDR3 comprises 13 residues. CDR3 in amino acids: CASSPQSGETQYF. CDR3 coding DNA: TGTGCCAGTAGTCCCCAGTCGGGGGAGACCCAGTACTTC. The variable domain in full, with the rest retrieved from reference TRBV19 and TRBJ2-5, is DGGITQSPKYLFRKEGQNVTLSCEQNLNHDAMYWYRQDPGQGLRLIYYSQIVNDFQKGDIAEGYSVSREKKESFPLTVTSAQKNPTAFYLCASSPQSGETQYFGPGTRLLVL.

The chain employs TRBV6-5 and TRBJ2-7; D is unclear. This CDR3 has 11 amino acids. V was pared by 0 bases and J by 5 bases, with 2 bases between. Germline V gives CDR1 MNHEY, CDR2 SVGAGI. The CDR3, as DNA: TGTGCCAGCAGTTACTCGAACGAGCAGTACTTC. It specifies CASSYSNEQYF.

This clone was observed a few times. The rearrangement links TRBV6-5 to TRBJ2-7; D is unclear. The CDR3 loop spans 13 amino acids. Trimming took off 1 base at V and 6 bases at J, with 10 bases between the two ends. The V gene's germline CDR1 is MNHEY and CDR2 SVGAGI. Written as DNA, the CDR3 is TGTGCCAGCAGTTACTACCAGAGAACCGAGCAGTACTTC. Protein: CASSYYQRTEQYF.

The chain is built from TRBV19 and TRBJ2-5; 10 nucleotides align to TRBD2. V was clipped by 7 bases and J by 5 bases; unmatched bases: 4. The V gene's germline CDR1 is LNHDA and CDR2 SQIVND (reference sequence). The CDR3 is made up of 13 amino acids. The CDR3: CASKLAGVETQYF. In DNA, the CDR3 is TGTGCCAGTAAGCTAGCGGGAGTGGAGACCCAGTACTTC. Full variable domain (missing parts from reference TRBV19 and TRBJ2-5): DGGITQSPKYLFRKEGQNVTLSCEQNLNHDAMYWYRQDPGQGLRLIYYSQIVNDFQKGDIAEGYSVSREKKESFPLTVTSAQKNPTAFYLCASKLAGVETQYFGPGTRLLVL.

The chain joins TRBV7-9 to TRBJ1-1; a possible D gene is TRBD1 (5 bases). Germline V lookup: CDR1 SEHNR, CDR2 FQNEAQ (reference sequence). The V end was cut by 3 bases, the J end by 6 bases, with 14 bases between. This CDR3 has 14 amino acids. The CDR3 nucleotides are TGTGCCAGCAGCTTGACCGAGGGGCGGTCTGAAGCTTTCTTT. This encodes CASSLTEGRSEAFF.

CDR3 in DNA: TGCGCCAGCAGTTTAGGACAGGGGGTTTCTCCCCAGCATTTT. The encoded protein is CASSLGQGVSPQHF. The V call is TRBV10-2, the J call TRBJ1-5, with TRBD1 matching over 10 bases. V dropped 5 bases and J dropped 10; count of bases not matched to a gene: 8. The CDR3 runs to 14 residues. Germline CDR1 is WSHSY and CDR2 is SAAADI.